The text below deals with one T cell receptor beta chain. The assay was immunoSEQ multiplex PCR, and TCRdb's table has in-frame clones only and misses some. The sample consists of over 450,000 clones, 85% to 90% of them appearing once. The data are from a study of blood T cell repertoires in COVID-19. Deletions cut 6 bases from V and 3 bases from J, with 29 bases between. The CDR3 has 19 residues. Germline V gene sequence: CDR1 MRHNA, CDR2 SNTAGT. This TCR came from a woman between 45 and 65 years old with COVID-19, enrolled during active disease. The sample comprised peripheral blood. This chain connects TRBV6-4 to TRBJ1-2, with D possibly matching TRBD1 (6 bases). The CDR3 DNA sequence: TGTGCCAGCAGCGAGGCCGCCAACTTAAGGGGGGGCCGATACTATGGCTACACCTTC. Protein: CASSEAANLRGGRYYGYTF.